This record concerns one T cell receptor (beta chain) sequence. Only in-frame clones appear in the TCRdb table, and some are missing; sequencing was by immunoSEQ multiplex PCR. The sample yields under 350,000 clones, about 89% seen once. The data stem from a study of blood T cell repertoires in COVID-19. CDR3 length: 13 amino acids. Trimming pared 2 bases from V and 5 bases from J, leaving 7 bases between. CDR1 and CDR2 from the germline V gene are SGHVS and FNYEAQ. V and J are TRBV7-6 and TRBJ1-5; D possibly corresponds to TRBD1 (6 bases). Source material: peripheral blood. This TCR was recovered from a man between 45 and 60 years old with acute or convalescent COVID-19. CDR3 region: CASSLHRDQPQHF. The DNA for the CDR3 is TGTGCCAGCAGCTTACACAGGGATCAGCCCCAGCATTTT.